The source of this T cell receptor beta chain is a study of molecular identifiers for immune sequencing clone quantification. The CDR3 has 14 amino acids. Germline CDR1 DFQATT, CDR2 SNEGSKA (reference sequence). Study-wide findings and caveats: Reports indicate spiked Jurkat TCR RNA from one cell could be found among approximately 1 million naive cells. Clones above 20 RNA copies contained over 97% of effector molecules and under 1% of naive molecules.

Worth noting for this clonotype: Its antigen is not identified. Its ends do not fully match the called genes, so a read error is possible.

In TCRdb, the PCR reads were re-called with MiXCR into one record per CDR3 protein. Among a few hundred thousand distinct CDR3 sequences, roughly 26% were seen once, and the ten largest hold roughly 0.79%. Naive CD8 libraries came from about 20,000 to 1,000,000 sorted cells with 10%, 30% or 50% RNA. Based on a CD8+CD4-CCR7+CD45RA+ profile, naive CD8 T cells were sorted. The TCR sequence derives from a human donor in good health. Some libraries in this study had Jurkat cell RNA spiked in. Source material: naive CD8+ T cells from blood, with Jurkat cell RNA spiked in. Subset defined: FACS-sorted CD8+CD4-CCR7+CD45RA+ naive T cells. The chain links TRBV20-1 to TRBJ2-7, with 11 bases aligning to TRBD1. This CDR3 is CSARGQGAFGEQYF. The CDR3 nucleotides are TGCAGTGCAAGAGGACAGGGGGCGTTTGGCGAGCAGTACTTC.